The present T cell receptor beta chain was sequenced within a study of CD8 T cells in ankylosing spondylitis. General observations from the study: Past research had described some motif variants in reactive arthritis synovial fluid and blood. A TCR beta motif of several highly homologous variants seemed to mark ankylosing spondylitis blood.

Note on this clonotype: Its matching antigen is unknown.

Library preparation for TCR beta used quantitative 5'-RACE with molecular barcodes. MiXCR was run by TCRdb on the 5' RACE reads, yielding one entry per CDR3 protein. The repertoire has roughly 450,000 distinct CDR3 sequences, roughly 25% of them found once; the top ten carry about 1%. CDR3 size: 14 residues. Trimming took off 7 bases at V and 3 bases at J, with 16 bases between the two ends. Germline assignment: CDR1 SGHDT and CDR2 YYEEEE. The sample comprised blood, either unsorted or a sorted T cell fraction (not recorded which). The chain employs TRBV5-6 and TRBJ2-5; tentatively, D is TRBD1 (6 bases). The sequence derives from a male donor with ankylosing spondylitis. In DNA, the CDR3 is TGTGCCAGCCACGCCACAGGGCTAGAAGAGACCCAGTACTTC. Protein product: CASHATGLEETQYF.